This TCR beta chain originates from a study of blood T cell repertoires in COVID-19. The CDR3 consists of 13 residues. With 4 bases clipped from V and 3 bases from J, the junction kept 3 bases outside the gene matches. Germline CDR1 is SQVTM and CDR2 is ANQGSEA. Generated by immunoSEQ multiplex PCR, the TCRdb table keeps only in-frame clones and is missing some. This table has 150,000 to 200,000 clones, under 85% appearing once. The V and J genes are TRBV29-1 and TRBJ2-7; the match to TRBD1 covers 10 bases. The specimen sequenced was peripheral blood. The TCR originated in a woman in her seventies with COVID-19, enrolled during active disease. The CDR3 spells CSVGRTGGYEQYF. The CDR3 DNA is TGCAGCGTTGGAAGGACAGGGGGCTACGAGCAGTACTTC.